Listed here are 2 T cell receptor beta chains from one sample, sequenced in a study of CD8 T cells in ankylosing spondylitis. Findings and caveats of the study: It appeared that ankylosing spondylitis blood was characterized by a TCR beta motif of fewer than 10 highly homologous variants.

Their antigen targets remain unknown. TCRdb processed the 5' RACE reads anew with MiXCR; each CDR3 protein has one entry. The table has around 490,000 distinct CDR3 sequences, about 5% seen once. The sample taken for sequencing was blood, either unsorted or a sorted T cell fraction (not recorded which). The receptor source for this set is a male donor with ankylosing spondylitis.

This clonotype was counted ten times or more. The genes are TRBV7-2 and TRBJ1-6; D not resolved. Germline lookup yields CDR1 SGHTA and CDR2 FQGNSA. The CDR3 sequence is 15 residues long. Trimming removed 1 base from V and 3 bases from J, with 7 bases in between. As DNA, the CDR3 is TGTGCCAGCAGCTTAGAGCAAGTCTATAATTCACCCCTCCACTTT. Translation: CASSLEQVYNSPLHF. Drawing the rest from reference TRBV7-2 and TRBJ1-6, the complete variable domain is GAGVSQSPSNKVTEKGKDVELRCDPISGHTALYWYRQSLGQGLEFLIYFQGNSAPDKSGLPSDRFSAERTGGSVSTLTIQRTQQEDSAVYLCASSLEQVYNSPLHFGNGTRLTVT.

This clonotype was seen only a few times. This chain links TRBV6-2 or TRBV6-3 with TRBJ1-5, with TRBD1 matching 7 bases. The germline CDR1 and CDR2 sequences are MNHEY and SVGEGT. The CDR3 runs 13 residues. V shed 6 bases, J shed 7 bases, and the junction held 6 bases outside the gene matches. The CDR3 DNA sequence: TGTGCCAGCAGGAGACAGGGTGAACAGCCCCAGCATTTT. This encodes CASRRQGEQPQHF.